The 8 T cell receptor beta chains below come from one sample, sequenced in a study of blood T cells in healthy people across ages. Combining a sample-barcoded 5' primer with a J-beta primer mix, a second PCR ran for about 6 to 12 cycles. TCRdb redid the calling of the 5' RACE reads with MiXCR, one entry per CDR3 protein. The sample lists around 1,700,000 distinct CDR3 sequences, 28% occurring once. The sample was blood. Receptor source: a woman in her 30s in good health.

This clonotype has ten or more counts. The genes are TRBV2 and TRBJ1-2; 9 nucleotides line up with TRBD1. Losses at the gene ends were 2 bases for V and 2 bases for J; bases not matched to a gene: 3. This CDR3 has 15 amino acids. Per the germline V gene, CDR1 is SNHLY and CDR2 is FYNNEI. This CDR3 is CASSESGQGNYGYTF. In DNA, the CDR3 is TGTGCCAGCAGTGAATCGGGACAGGGCAACTATGGCTACACCTTC.

J is TRBJ2-3 and V is TRBV5-1, with D possibly being TRBD1 or TRBD2 (5 bases each). CDR3 length: 16 amino acids. V lost 4 bases to trimming and J lost 6 bases, with 21 bases between them. Germline CDR1 and CDR2: SGHRS and YFSETQ. The CDR3 nucleotides read TGCGCCAGCAGCAATCCCCAGGGAGATTTTTTGGATACGCAGTATTTT. Its protein product is CASSNPQGDFLDTQYF.

This sequence joins TRBV5-5 and TRBJ2-7; 7 positions agree with TRBD1. This CDR3 is built from 15 residues. V was pared by 3 bases and J by 4 bases, with 10 bases of the junction left unmatched. Germline values: CDR1 SGHKS, CDR2 YYEKEE (reference sequence). CDR3 bases: TGTGCCAGCAGCTCGTTACCACAGGGGACGTACGAGCAGTACTTC. This sequence encodes CASSSLPQGTYEQYF. The whole variable domain, remainder taken from reference TRBV5-5 and TRBJ2-7, is DAGVTQSPTHLIKTRGQQVTLRCSPISGHKSVSWYQQVLGQGPQFIFQYYEKEERGRGNFPDRFSARQFPNYSSELNVNALLLGDSALYLCASSSLPQGTYEQYFGPGTRLTVT.

The chain uses TRBV10-1 and TRBJ2-7, with D possibly TRBD1 on 5 matching bases. CDR3 size: 15 residues. CDR1 and CDR2 (germline): WNHNN, SYGVQD (reference sequence). V gave up 2 bases and J gave up 9 bases, with 20 bases separating them. This CDR3 is CASSEGAAGDVGQYF. CDR3 nucleotide sequence: TGCGCCAGCAGTGAGGGGGCCGCCGGAGACGTCGGGCAGTACTTC.

This clonotype was counted a few times. The chain uses TRBV20-1 and TRBJ2-6, with D perhaps TRBD1 or TRBD2 (6 bases each). The ends were cut back, 6 bases at V and 3 bases at J, with 15 bases in the middle. Germline V gene data show CDR1 as DFQATT and CDR2 as SNEGSKA (reference sequence). The CDR3 loop spans 15 amino acids. CDR3 sequence: CSARRGLGGANVLTF. DNA of the CDR3: TGCAGTGCCAGACGGGGGCTGGGTGGGGCCAACGTCCTGACTTTC.

This clonotype occurred many times. The rearrangement joins TRBV29-1 to TRBJ1-1; D may be TRBD1 (5 bases). The V gene's germline CDR1 is SQVTM and CDR2 ANQGSEA. Trimming removed 7 bases from V and 7 bases from J, with 22 bases in between. The length of the CDR3 is 14 residues. CDR3 in DNA: TGCAGCGCCGCCCGGGACCCAACCTCCGTTGAAGCTTTCTTT. Protein: CSAARDPTSVEAFF.

The chain combines TRBV25-1 with TRBJ1-3, with D unclear. This CDR3 is built from 17 residues. Germline CDR1 MGHDK, CDR2 SYGVNS. V lost 4 bases and J 0 bases, leaving 16 bases between the germline ends. The CDR3 loop is CASSAGVGTSSGNTIYF. The DNA of the CDR3 is TGTGCCAGCAGTGCCGGGGTCGGTACCAGCTCTGGAAACACCATATATTTT.

This clonotype was seen a handful of times. The chain combines TRBV14 with TRBJ2-5; maybe TRBD1 (6 bases). The length of the CDR3 is 17 residues. CDR1 is SGHDN, CDR2 FVKESK, per germline. The V and J ends lost 0 bases and 11 bases respectively, with 25 bases between them. The CDR3 DNA follows: TGTGCCAGCAGCCAAGACTCTTGGGGTGTAGGGGACAATGAGCAGTACTTC. This translates into CASSQDSWGVGDNEQYF.